The 23 T cell receptor beta chains reported below all come from one sample, sequenced in a study of Ad26.COV2.S vaccination and SARS-CoV-2 variants. Measured with immunoSEQ multiplex PCR; TCRdb has only the in-frame clones, and not every one. The top ten clones hold 3.5% of a sample with over 350,000 clones, about nine tenths of them seen once. Noted treatment: approximately 18 received Ad26.COV2.S at low or high dose, single or two shots; 5 received placebo; per-sample allocation not given. Samples analyzed were those drawn on day 63 after the first vaccine or placebo injection. The source was peripheral blood, collected in a trial of Ad26.COV2.S vaccine versus placebo. Receptors originate from a person aged 18 to 59 who received the Ad26.COV2.S COVID-19 vaccine or a placebo.

This clone was picked up a small number of times. Other DNA sequences of this sample code for an identical CDR3. The V and J genes are TRBV5-1 and TRBJ2-7, with 11 positions matching TRBD1. The germline gives CDR1 SGHRS, CDR2 YFSETQ. The CDR3 covers 14 residues. The trim removed 4 bases at V and 2 bases at J, leaving 2 bases unmatched. The CDR3 sequence is CASSPGQGAYEQYF. In nucleotides, the CDR3 is TGCGCCAGCAGCCCGGGACAGGGGGCCTACGAGCAGTACTTC.

The chain uses TRBV4-1 and TRBJ2-7, with D possibly matching TRBD2 (6 bases). V was clipped by 8 bases and J by 9 bases, with 14 bases between them. Germline loops: CDR1 MGHRA, CDR2 YSYEKL. This CDR3 comprises 11 residues. CDR3 residues: CASGAGLRQYF. The CDR3 DNA reads as TGCGCCAGCGGGGCGGGGCTCCGGCAGTACTTC.

The V call is TRBV7-9, the J call TRBJ2-7, with 7 bases lining up with TRBD1. The trim removed 4 bases at V and 1 base at J, leaving 4 bases unmatched. This CDR3 comprises 14 residues. The germline CDR1 and CDR2 sequences are SEHNR and FQNEAQ (reference sequence). In DNA form, the CDR3 reads TGTGCCAGCAGCTCAGCGACAGGGTCCTACGAGCAGTACTTC. Encoded protein: CASSSATGSYEQYF. Filled out from reference TRBV7-9 and TRBJ2-7, the complete variable domain reads DTGVSQNPRHKITKRGQNVTFRCDPISEHNRLYWYRQTLGQGPEFLTYFQNEAQLEKSRLLSDRFSAERPKGSFSTLEIQRTEQGDSAMYLCASSSATGSYEQYFGPGTRLTVT.

The chain employs TRBV5-1 and TRBJ1-2; 8 bases match TRBD1. Germline-derived CDR1 and CDR2 are SGHRS and YFSETQ. The CDR3 runs 15 residues. The J segment lost 7 bases and the V segment lost 3 bases, leaving 11 bases of the junction unmatched. CDR3 sequence: CASSSPWDRSAGYTF. The CDR3 nucleotides read TGCGCCAGCAGCTCGCCCTGGGACAGGTCTGCTGGCTACACCTTC.

J is TRBJ2-7 and V is TRBV5-1; D may be TRBD1 (6 bases). Germline-derived CDR1 and CDR2 are SGHRS and YFSETQ. Trimming pared 0 bases from V and 5 bases from J, leaving 12 bases between. The CDR3 has 14 residues. Here the CDR3 reads CASSLGDRYNEQYF. In nucleotides, the CDR3 is TGCGCCAGCAGCTTGGGTGACAGGTACAACGAGCAGTACTTC. Supplemented by reference TRBV5-1 and TRBJ2-7, the full variable domain reads KAGVTQTPRYLIKTRGQQVTLSCSPISGHRSVSWYQQTPGQGLQFLFEYFSETQRNKGNFPGRFSGRQFSNSRSEMNVSTLELGDSALYLCASSLGDRYNEQYFGPGTRLTVT.

This clone has just a few counts. The gene calls are TRBV4-3 and TRBJ2-6; no reliable D call. CDR1 LGHNA and CDR2 YSLEER come from the germline V gene. The V end was cut by 0 bases, the J end by 0 bases, with 6 bases between. The CDR3 is 16 residues long. As DNA, the CDR3 is TGCGCCAGCAGCCAAGATTTGAGCTCTGGGGCCAACGTCCTGACTTTC. Translated, it gives CASSQDLSSGANVLTF.

The chain joins TRBV18 to TRBJ2-5; D is undetermined. The CDR3 extends over 14 amino acids. V shed 6 bases and J shed 2 bases, with 13 bases lying between them. CDR1 is KGHSH and CDR2 is LQKENI in the germline V gene. CDR3 amino acids: CASSPLDPQETQYF. The CDR3 DNA reads TGTGCCAGCTCCCCCCTGGATCCGCAAGAGACCCAGTACTTC. Variable domain in full (rest from reference TRBV18 and TRBJ2-5): NAGVMQNPRHLVRRRGQEARLRCSPMKGHSHVYWYRQLPEEGLKFMVYLQKENIIDESGMPKERFSAEFPKEGPSILRIQQVVRGDSAAYFCASSPLDPQETQYFGPGTRLLVL.

The rearrangement links TRBV5-4 to TRBJ1-2, with TRBD1 matching 8 bases. The CDR3 sequence is 14 residues long. The J segment lost 8 bases and the V segment lost 4 bases, leaving 10 bases of the junction unmatched. Germline CDR1 SGHNT, CDR2 YYREEE (reference sequence). CDR3 nucleotides: TGTGCCAGCAGCCTACAGGGGGTGCCTAACGGCTACACCTTC. Translated, it gives CASSLQGVPNGYTF.

This clone was observed a single time. The chain couples TRBV19 to TRBJ1-2, with 12 nucleotides matching TRBD1. The CDR3 covers 14 residues. Germline V CDR1 and CDR2: LNHDA, SQIVND (reference sequence). V lost 5 bases, J lost 8 bases, and 6 bases stayed unmatched. CDR3 nucleotides: TGTGCCAGTAGTTTGGGACAGGGGGCGCGGGGCTACACCTTC. This sequence encodes CASSLGQGARGYTF.

In the case of this clone: Other DNA sequences of this sample code for an identical CDR3. V is TRBV5-8 and J is TRBJ1-1; weak D call: TRBD1 (5 bases). The germline V gene has CDR1 SGHTS and CDR2 YDEGEE. The CDR3 has 14 amino acids. V was cut by 0 bases and J by 2 bases, with 8 bases left in between. This CDR3 is CASSLGGTNTEAFF. The CDR3, as DNA: TGTGCCAGCAGCTTGGGAGGGACCAACACTGAAGCTTTCTTT. Based on the CDR3 plus reference TRBV5-8 and TRBJ1-1, the full variable domain is EAGVTQSPTHLIKTRGQQATLRCSPISGHTSVYWYQQALGLGLQFLLWYDEGEERNRGNFPPRFSGRQFPNYSSELNVNALELEDSALYLCASSLGGTNTEAFFGQGTRLTVV.

The J gene is TRBJ1-2, the V gene TRBV27, with D possibly matching TRBD1 (6 bases). Between the trimmed V and J ends, which lost 3 bases and 3 bases, there was a span of 14 bases. The CDR3 is 15 amino acids. Per germline, CDR1 MNHEY and CDR2 SMNVEV (reference sequence). CDR3 nucleotide sequence: TGTGCCAGCAGTTTGAGGGGGAACGGTGACTATGGCTACACCTTC. Its translation: CASSLRGNGDYGYTF.

The V and J genes are TRBV5-6 and TRBJ1-1; possible D gene TRBD1, 5 bases. CDR1 and CDR2 (germline): SGHDT, YYEEEE. The V end was cut by 6 bases, the J end by 8 bases, with 8 bases between. The CDR3 contains 10 residues. The CDR3 DNA follows: TGTGCCAGCATGGGACGGGAAGCTTTCTTT. Protein sequence: CASMGREAFF.

The chain joins TRBV2 to TRBJ2-7, with a possible D match to TRBD1 (6 bases). The CDR3 runs to 14 residues. Germline CDR1 and CDR2: SNHLY and FYNNEI. V dropped 7 bases and J dropped 1 base, with 14 bases sitting between them. The CDR3 DNA reads TGTGCCAGCAACGAACAGAGGGGGTCCTACGAGCAGTACTTC. It encodes CASNEQRGSYEQYF.

The chain employs TRBV19 and TRBJ1-5; D ambiguous. CDR3 length equals 15 residues. V lost 3 bases, J lost 0 bases, and 9 bases lay in between. Looked up from germline, CDR1 is LNHDA and CDR2 is SQIVND (reference sequence). The chain's CDR3 is CASSIRHVSNQPQHF. The CDR3 DNA reads TGTGCCAGTAGTATTCGGCATGTTAGCAATCAGCCCCAGCATTTT.

The chain recombines TRBV6-5 with TRBJ1-1, with a tentative D call TRBD1 (5 bases). Germline V CDR1 and CDR2: MNHEY, SVGAGI. This CDR3 is built from 16 residues. V lost 0 bases and J 1 base, leaving 12 bases between the germline ends. For the CDR3, the DNA is TGTGCCAGCAGTTACTCGAGTGGGGCGTCGAACACTGAAGCTTTCTTT. Encoded protein: CASSYSSGASNTEAFF.

The chain couples TRBV11-2 to TRBJ2-3; D ambiguous. There are 16 residues in the CDR3. Trimming shortened V by 1 base and J by 0 bases, and 11 bases separated the two germline ends. Looked up from germline, CDR1 is SGHAT and CDR2 is FQNNGV. CDR3 nucleotides: TGTGCCAGCAGCTTAGGGTACGGAACTAGCACAGATACGCAGTATTTT. It yields the protein CASSLGYGTSTDTQYF.

This clone has only a few counts. This chain connects TRBV6-1 to TRBJ1-5; 8 bases align to TRBD1. V lost 3 bases, J lost 5 bases, and 6 bases stayed unmatched. This CDR3 region has 15 residues. The germline CDR1 and CDR2 sequences are MNHNS and SASEGT. CDR3 nucleotide sequence: TGTGCCAGCAGTGACCAGGGGGCACCGGATCAGCCCCAGCATTTT. It is translated as CASSDQGAPDQPQHF.

This sequence joins TRBV3-1 (or the pseudogene TRBV3-2) and TRBJ2-3; D is unresolved. Germline CDR1 LGHDT, CDR2 YNNKEL (reference sequence). With 2 bases removed from V and 2 bases from J, the gap between germline ends came to 11 bases. The CDR3 contains 15 residues. CDR3 sequence (DNA): TGTGCCAGCAGCCAAATCAACCGGCCCACAGATACGCAGTATTTT. This sequence encodes CASSQINRPTDTQYF.

About this clone: The same CDR3 also results from other DNA sequences found in this sample. DNA of the CDR3: TGTGCCAGTAGACGACAGGGGCGAACCGGGGAGCTGTTTTTT. Amino acid sequence: CASRRQGRTGELFF. The J gene is TRBJ2-2, the V gene TRBV19, with TRBD1 identical over 8 bases. This CDR3 is built from 14 residues. Losses at the gene ends were 6 bases for V and 5 bases for J; bases not matched to a gene: 5. The germline V gene has CDR1 LNHDA and CDR2 SQIVND (reference sequence). The full variable domain, completed using reference TRBV19 and TRBJ2-2, is DGGITQSPKYLFRKEGQNVTLSCEQNLNHDAMYWYRQDPGQGLRLIYYSQIVNDFQKGDIAEGYSVSREKKESFPLTVTSAQKNPTAFYLCASRRQGRTGELFFGEGSRLTVL.

V is TRBV6-5 and J is TRBJ1-1; D may be TRBD1 (5 bases). Germline V gives CDR1 MNHEY, CDR2 SVGAGI. The V end lost 6 bases, the J end lost 7 bases, and 12 bases lay between the germline ends. CDR3 length: 12 amino acids. CDR3 protein: CASSSERGEAFF. In DNA, the CDR3 is TGTGCCAGCAGCTCGGAGAGGGGTGAAGCTTTCTTT.

The chain uses TRBV16 and TRBJ1-6, with 9 bases that match TRBD1. CDR1 is KGHSY, CDR2 FQNENV, per germline. The V segment lost 0 bases and the J segment 9 bases; nucleotides outside the gene matches: 6. The CDR3 runs to 16 residues. The CDR3 is CASSQSGGTGLSPLHF. In DNA form, the CDR3 reads TGTGCCAGCAGCCAATCTGGGGGGACAGGGCTTTCACCCCTCCACTTT.

The V gene is TRBV10-2, the J gene TRBJ1-5, with 9 bases that match TRBD1. Germline assignment: CDR1 WSHSY and CDR2 SAAADI. The CDR3 length is 16 residues. The V segment lost 4 bases and the J segment 1 base; nucleotides outside the gene matches: 5. CDR3 DNA sequence: TGCGCCAGCAGTGTCTGGACAGGGGAAAGCAATCAGCCCCAGCATTTT. Translated, it gives CASSVWTGESNQPQHF.

In this sample, this clone turned up once. The CDR3 here is CASNGLALNEQFF. The DNA for the CDR3 is TGTGCCAGCAATGGGCTAGCCCTCAATGAGCAGTTCTTC. This chain links TRBV6-5 with TRBJ2-1; D may be TRBD2 (5 bases). The CDR3 is made up of 13 amino acids. CDR1 MNHEY and CDR2 SVGAGI come from the germline V gene. Trimming stripped 7 bases from V and 6 bases from J, with 13 bases between.